One sample yielded the 23 T cell receptor beta chains listed below, sequenced in a study of T cell repertoires in cytomegalovirus infection (dated by TCRdb to between 2018 and 2021). Data came from an Illumina HiSeq 1500. TCRdb cleaned the public reads at Q25 with fastp, built clones with MiXCR and kept in-frame beta chains. CDR3 protein duplicates are merged, each entry listing the most common genes and DNA. This sample comprises some 350,000 distinct CDR3 sequences, roughly 29% of them detected only once. The top ten constitute around 18% of the sample. What the treatment or condition label conveys for this sample: in vitro stimulation with specific CMV peptide epitopes to enrich CMV-specific T cells. Antigen specificity for these receptors is unknown. The material sequenced was cultured PBMCs, taken from culture after CMV antigen stimulation. The receptors here all came from a human donor in good health (CMV status not recorded). Some clones in this sample may be carry-over from other donors' samples.

This clonotype occurred a few times. The gene calls are TRBV19 and TRBJ1-5; unclear D gene. CDR1 is LNHDA, CDR2 SQIVND, per germline (reference sequence). V lost 4 bases and J 4 bases, leaving 14 bases between the germline ends. This CDR3 has 15 residues. CDR3 DNA: TGTGCCAGTAGTAGCGACAAGGGATGGAATCAGCCCCAGCATTTT. Amino acid sequence: CASSSDKGWNQPQHF.

This clonotype was counted only a few times. J is TRBJ2-1 and V is TRBV6-5; 10 nucleotides match TRBD1. V trimming: 0 bases; J trimming: 9 bases; junction bases outside the gene matches: 17. Germline CDR1 reads MNHEY; CDR2 reads SVGAGI. This CDR3 has 19 amino acids. CDR3 in amino acids: CASSYSLLRGTGVEGEQFF. CDR3 coding DNA: TGTGCCAGCAGTTACTCGTTACTTCGCGGGACAGGGGTGGAAGGTGAGCAGTTCTTC.

This clonotype was counted a few times. This chain uses TRBV10-3 with TRBJ1-2; 10 bases map to TRBD1. V shed 4 bases, J shed 6 bases, and the junction held 8 bases outside the gene matches. The germline gives CDR1 ENHRY, CDR2 SYGVKD. This CDR3 region has 15 residues. The CDR3 reads CAISGQGAALHGYTF. The DNA for the CDR3 is TGTGCCATCAGTGGACAGGGGGCGGCCCTTCATGGCTACACCTTC.

This chain connects TRBV6-5 to TRBJ1-2, with D tentatively TRBD1 (5 bases). The V gene's germline CDR1 is MNHEY and CDR2 SVGAGI. CDR3 size: 16 residues. V was cut by 2 bases and J by 4 bases, with 17 bases left in between. The CDR3 is CASSYVPSGHSYGYTF. For the CDR3, the DNA is TGTGCCAGCAGTTACGTTCCCAGTGGACACTCCTATGGCTACACCTTC.

This chain joins TRBV6-2 or TRBV6-3 and TRBJ2-5; D remains unclear. The V gene's germline CDR1 is MNHEY and CDR2 SVGEGT. V shed 6 bases and J shed 5 bases, with 13 bases lying between them. The CDR3 is 13 amino acids. The DNA of the CDR3 is TGTGCCAGCAGAGACCCGGGCCGGGAGACCCAGTACTTC. This gives the protein CASRDPGRETQYF.

This clonotype was detected only a few times. V usage is TRBV7-2 and J usage is TRBJ2-7; no clear D gene. Per the germline V gene, CDR1 is SGHTA and CDR2 is FQGNSA. The CDR3 consists of 16 residues. Deletions cut 5 bases from V and 0 bases from J, with 17 bases between. CDR3 DNA: TGTGCCAGCAGCCCCGTCGGAGTAGTTAGCTCCTACGAGCAGTACTTC. This encodes CASSPVGVVSSYEQYF.

This chain links TRBV24-1 with TRBJ1-2; D perhaps matches TRBD1 (5 bases). V lost 4 bases, J lost 4 bases, and 12 bases lay in between. CDR1 KGHDR and CDR2 SFDVKD come from the germline V gene. This CDR3 has 14 residues. CDR3 protein: CATSDLTDTYGYTF. The CDR3 coding sequence is TGTGCCACCAGTGACCTGACAGATACCTATGGCTACACCTTC.

This chain connects TRBV12-3 or TRBV12-4 to TRBJ2-7; no clear D gene. There are 13 residues in the CDR3. The V gene lost 1 base and the J gene lost 5 bases, with 9 bases spanning the gap. CDR3 sequence: CASSLGQAHEQYF. The CDR3 DNA reads TGTGCCAGCAGTTTAGGGCAGGCCCACGAGCAGTACTTC.

In its sample, this clonotype was seen many times. This rearrangement joins TRBV7-2 to TRBJ2-7; weak D call: TRBD1 (5 bases). Germline-derived CDR1 and CDR2 are SGHTA and FQGNSA. The CDR3 covers 15 residues. Trimming cost V 1 base and J 3 bases, with 13 bases left between them. As DNA, the CDR3 is TGTGCCAGCAGCTTAGGTCAGGGTGGCCACTACGAGCAGTACTTC. As protein: CASSLGQGGHYEQYF.

This clonotype was counted a single time. The chain joins TRBV20-1 to TRBJ1-5; D possibly corresponds to TRBD1 (5 bases). V was pared by 3 bases and J by 4 bases, with 13 bases between. Looked up from germline, CDR1 is DFQATT and CDR2 is SNEGSKA (reference sequence). The CDR3 is 14 amino acids. The CDR3 region is CSASGAAPNQPQHF. The CDR3 bases are TGCAGTGCTAGCGGGGCAGCGCCTAATCAGCCCCAGCATTTT.

V and J are TRBV11-1 and TRBJ1-1, with a tentative D call TRBD1 (6 bases). Germline V gene sequence: CDR1 SGHAT, CDR2 FQDESV (reference sequence). V dropped 3 bases and J dropped 1 base, with 12 bases sitting between them. This CDR3 contains 15 residues. The CDR3 DNA sequence: TGTGCCAGCAGCTTCCGGGGCAGGGGGAACACTGAAGCTTTCTTT. Protein product: CASSFRGRGNTEAFF.

This clonotype was recorded many times. CDR3 residues: CASSYFASGRGYNEQFF. The DNA of the CDR3 is TGTGCCAGCAGTTACTTCGCCAGCGGGAGGGGATACAATGAGCAGTTCTTC. The V call is TRBV6-2 or TRBV6-3, the J call TRBJ2-1, with 10 bases matching TRBD2. The V segment lost 1 base and the J segment 4 bases; nucleotides outside the gene matches: 7. The germline CDR1 and CDR2 sequences are MNHEY and SVGEGT. CDR3 length: 17 amino acids.

The chain has TRBV12-3 or TRBV12-4 and TRBJ1-5, with D unclear. The CDR3 consists of 13 residues. V was shortened by 7 bases and J by 5 bases, with 12 bases between the two germline ends. CDR3 bases: TGTGCCAGCACCCTTGGATCGTATCAGCCCCAGCATTTT. This encodes CASTLGSYQPQHF.

V is TRBV12-3 or TRBV12-4 and J is TRBJ2-2; D not certain. The CDR3 extends over 15 amino acids. The ends were cut back, 4 bases at V and 3 bases at J, with 12 bases in the middle. CDR3 nucleotides: TGTGCCAGCAGTTCACTCCCGACCGACACCGGGGAGCTGTTTTTT. It yields the protein CASSSLPTDTGELFF.

This clonotype was recorded a few times. V gene TRBV28 combines with J gene TRBJ2-7; tentatively, D is TRBD1 (6 bases). V lost 6 bases and J lost 8, with 14 bases in between. The length of the CDR3 is 12 residues. Looked up from germline, CDR1 is MDHEN and CDR2 is SYDVKM. In DNA form, the CDR3 reads TGTGCCAGCAGCCGTGGCAGGGGTAAGCAGTACTTC. Its protein product is CASSRGRGKQYF.

This clonotype was seen only a few times. This chain connects TRBV5-1 to TRBJ1-1, with 7 bases matching TRBD1. CDR3 size: 14 residues. The V gene end was trimmed by 5 bases and the J gene end by 2 bases; junction bases not matched to a gene: 6. The germline CDR1 and CDR2 sequences are SGHRS and YFSETQ. The CDR3 is CASRGGDRNTEAFF. The CDR3 bases are TGCGCCAGCAGGGGTGGGGACAGAAACACTGAAGCTTTCTTT.

The gene calls are TRBV20-1 and TRBJ2-5; D is unresolved. Germline CDR1 is DFQATT and CDR2 is SNEGSKA (reference sequence). V was shortened by 6 bases and J by 0 bases, with 5 bases between the two germline ends. CDR3 size: 11 residues. CDR3 DNA: TGCAGTGCCCAGTACCAAGAGACCCAGTACTTC. Translated, it gives CSAQYQETQYF.

The rearrangement joins TRBV4-1 to TRBJ1-1, with D possibly matching TRBD1 (6 bases). V was shortened by 2 bases and J by 5 bases, with 21 bases between the two germline ends. The germline V gene encodes CDR1 MGHRA and CDR2 YSYEKL. This CDR3 has 17 amino acids. CDR3 sequence reads: CASSQTGGGGPSTEAFF. The CDR3 DNA is TGCGCCAGCAGCCAAACCGGAGGGGGGGGGCCTAGTACTGAAGCTTTCTTT.

This clonotype was observed a handful of times. V is TRBV7-2 and J is TRBJ1-4; no clear D. The V end was cut by 2 bases, the J end by 2 bases, with 9 bases between. Germline assignment: CDR1 SGHTA and CDR2 FQGNSA. The CDR3 is made up of 15 amino acids. The CDR3 is CASSLLVGTNEKLFF. For the CDR3, the DNA is TGTGCCAGCAGCTTATTGGTCGGCACTAATGAAAAACTGTTTTTT.

This clonotype has more than one count but fewer than ten. V and J are TRBV25-1 and TRBJ1-4; 9 positions match TRBD1. CDR3 length: 15 residues. Germline loops: CDR1 MGHDK, CDR2 SYGVNS. J gave up 6 bases and V 5 bases, and 7 bases lay outside the gene matches. CDR3 coding DNA: TGTGCCAGCAGTTCGGGGGGACAGGGCGATGAAAAACTGTTTTTT. Its protein product is CASSSGGQGDEKLFF.

This clonotype was detected only a few times. The V call is TRBV28, the J call TRBJ1-5, with D possibly being TRBD1 (6 bases). Germline V gene sequence: CDR1 MDHEN, CDR2 SYDVKM. The CDR3 has 17 amino acids. V was clipped by 3 bases and J by 4 bases, with 19 bases between them. The CDR3 DNA is TGTGCCAGCAGTTTCCAAGGGGGAGCCTTCCGGAATCAGCCCCAGCATTTT. Protein product: CASSFQGGAFRNQPQHF.

This clonotype was seen more than once but under ten times. The V gene is TRBV4-1, the J gene TRBJ1-5, with D uncertain. This CDR3 has 14 amino acids. The V end was cut by 1 base, the J end by 0 bases, with 4 bases between. Germline V gene lookup returns CDR1 MGHRA and CDR2 YSYEKL. The CDR3 protein is CASSQVGSNQPQHF. CDR3 DNA sequence: TGCGCCAGCAGCCAAGTAGGTAGCAATCAGCCCCAGCATTTT.

This chain connects TRBV15 to TRBJ2-7; 10 bases are shared with TRBD1. Germline loops: CDR1 LNHNV, CDR2 YYDKDF (reference sequence). V lost 2 bases to trimming and J lost 0 bases; unmatched junction nucleotides: 7. The CDR3 extends over 17 amino acids. The CDR3 loop reads CATSRSRDRGSSYEQYF. The DNA of the CDR3 is TGTGCCACCAGCAGAAGCCGGGACAGGGGAAGCTCCTACGAGCAGTACTTC.